This T cell receptor (beta chain) was sequenced during a study of T cells in Graves' hyperthyroidism and ophthalmopathy. Germline CDR1 DFQATT, CDR2 SNEGSKA (reference sequence). The length of the CDR3 is 13 residues. V lost 0 bases and J lost 2, with 8 bases in between. Orbital computed tomography and thyroid ultrasound, together with serum TRAb and thyroxine and clinical symptoms, were used for diagnoses. RNA transcripts were the template for amplifying TCR beta CDR3 regions. The HTBI primer set was used in a first-round RT-PCR of the TCR CDR3. TCRdb analysed the multiplex PCR reads with MiXCR anew, one entry per CDR3 protein. The repertoire holds more than 350,000 distinct CDR3 sequences, with 13% to 15% as singletons.

The sample was blood. The chain uses TRBV20-1 and TRBJ2-7, with a weak D call TRBD1 (5 bases). The TCR comes from a woman in her sixties with Graves' ophthalmopathy. As DNA, the CDR3 is TGCAGTGCTAGAGATGGGGCAGCCTACGAGCAGTACTTC. Its protein is CSARDGAAYEQYF.